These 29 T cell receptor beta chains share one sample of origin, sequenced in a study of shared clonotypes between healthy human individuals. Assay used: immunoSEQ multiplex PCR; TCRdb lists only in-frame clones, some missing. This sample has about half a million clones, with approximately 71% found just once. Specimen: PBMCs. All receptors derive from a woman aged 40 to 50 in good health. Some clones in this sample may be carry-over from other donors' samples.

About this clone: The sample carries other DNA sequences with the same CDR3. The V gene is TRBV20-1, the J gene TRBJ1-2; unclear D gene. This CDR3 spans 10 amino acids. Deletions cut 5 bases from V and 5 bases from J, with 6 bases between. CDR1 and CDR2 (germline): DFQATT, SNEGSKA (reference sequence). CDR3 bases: TGCAGTGCTGGGGATTATGGCTACACCTTC. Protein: CSAGDYGYTF.

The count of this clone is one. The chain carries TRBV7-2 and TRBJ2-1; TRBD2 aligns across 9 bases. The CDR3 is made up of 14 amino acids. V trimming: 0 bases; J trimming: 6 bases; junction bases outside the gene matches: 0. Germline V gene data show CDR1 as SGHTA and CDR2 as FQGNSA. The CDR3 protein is CASSLASGSNEQFF. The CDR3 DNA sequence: TGTGCCAGCAGCTTAGCTAGCGGGAGCAATGAGCAGTTCTTC.

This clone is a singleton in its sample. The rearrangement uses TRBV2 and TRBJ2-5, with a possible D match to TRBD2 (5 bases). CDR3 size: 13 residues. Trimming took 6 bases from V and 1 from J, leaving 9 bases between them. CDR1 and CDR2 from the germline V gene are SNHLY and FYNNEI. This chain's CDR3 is CASRLGVQETQYF. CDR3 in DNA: TGTGCCAGCAGATTGGGAGTCCAAGAGACCCAGTACTTC.

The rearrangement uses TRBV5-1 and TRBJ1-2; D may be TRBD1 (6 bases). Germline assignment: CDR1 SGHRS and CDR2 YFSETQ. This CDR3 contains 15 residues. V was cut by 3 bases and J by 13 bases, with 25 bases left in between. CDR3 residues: CASSSLFVQGTETTF. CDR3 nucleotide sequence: TGCGCCAGCAGCTCCCTATTCGTACAGGGTACTGAGACCACCTTC.

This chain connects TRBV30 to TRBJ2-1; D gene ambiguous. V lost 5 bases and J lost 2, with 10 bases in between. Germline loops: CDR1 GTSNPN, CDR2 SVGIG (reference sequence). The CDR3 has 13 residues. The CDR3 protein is CAWALGPYNEQFF. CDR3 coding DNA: TGTGCCTGGGCCTTAGGACCCTACAATGAGCAGTTCTTC.

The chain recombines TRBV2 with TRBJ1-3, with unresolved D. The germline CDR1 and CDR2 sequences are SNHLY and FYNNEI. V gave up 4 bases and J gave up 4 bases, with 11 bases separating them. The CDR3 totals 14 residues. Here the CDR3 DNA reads TGTGCCAGCAGTGCGCGGAGCACGGGAAACACCATATATTTT. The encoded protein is CASSARSTGNTIYF. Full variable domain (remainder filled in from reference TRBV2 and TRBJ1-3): EPEVTQTPSHQVTQMGQEVILRCVPISNHLYFYWYRQILGQKVEFLVSFYNNEISEKSEIFDDQFSVERPDGSNFTLKIRSTKLEDSAMYFCASSARSTGNTIYFGEGSWLTVV.

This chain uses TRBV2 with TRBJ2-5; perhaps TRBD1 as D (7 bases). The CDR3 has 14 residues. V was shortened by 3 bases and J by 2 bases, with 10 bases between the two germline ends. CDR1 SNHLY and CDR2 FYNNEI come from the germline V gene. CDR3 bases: TGTGCCAGCAGTGAGGGGGGACAGCAAGAGACCCAGTACTTC. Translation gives CASSEGGQQETQYF. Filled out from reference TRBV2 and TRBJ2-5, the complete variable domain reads EPEVTQTPSHQVTQMGQEVILRCVPISNHLYFYWYRQILGQKVEFLVSFYNNEISEKSEIFDDQFSVERPDGSNFTLKIRSTKLEDSAMYFCASSEGGQQETQYFGPGTRLLVL.

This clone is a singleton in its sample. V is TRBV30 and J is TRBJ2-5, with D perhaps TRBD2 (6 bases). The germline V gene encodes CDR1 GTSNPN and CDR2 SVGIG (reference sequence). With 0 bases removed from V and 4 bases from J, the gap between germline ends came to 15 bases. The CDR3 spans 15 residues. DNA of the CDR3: TGTGCCTGGAGTGTTATGGCGGGGAACGCAGAGACCCAGTACTTC. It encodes CAWSVMAGNAETQYF.

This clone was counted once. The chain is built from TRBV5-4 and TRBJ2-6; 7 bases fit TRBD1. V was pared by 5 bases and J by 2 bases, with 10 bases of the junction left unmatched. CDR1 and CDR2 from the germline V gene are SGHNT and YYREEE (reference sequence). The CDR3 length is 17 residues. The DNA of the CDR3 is TGTGCCAGCAGGCCGACAGGGTCTCAGGCTGGGGCCAACGTCCTGACTTTC. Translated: CASRPTGSQAGANVLTF. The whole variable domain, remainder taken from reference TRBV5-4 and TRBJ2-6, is ETGVTQSPTHLIKTRGQQVTLRCSSQSGHNTVSWYQQALGQGPQFIFQYYREEENGRGNFPPRFSGLQFPNYSSELNVNALELDDSALYLCASRPTGSQAGANVLTFGAGSRLTVL.

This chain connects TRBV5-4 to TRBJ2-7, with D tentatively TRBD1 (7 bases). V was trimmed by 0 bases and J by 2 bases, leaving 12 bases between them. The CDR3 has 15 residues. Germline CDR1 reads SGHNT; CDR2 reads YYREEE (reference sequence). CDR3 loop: CASSLGQGGPYEQYF. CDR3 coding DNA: TGTGCCAGCAGCTTGGGACAGGGAGGCCCCTACGAGCAGTACTTC.

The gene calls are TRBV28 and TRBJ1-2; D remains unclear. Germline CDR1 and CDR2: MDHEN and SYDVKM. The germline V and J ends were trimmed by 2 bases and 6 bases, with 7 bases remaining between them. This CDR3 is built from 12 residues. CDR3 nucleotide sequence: TGTGCCAGCAGTTTAAGGCCTGATGGCTACACCTTC. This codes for CASSLRPDGYTF.

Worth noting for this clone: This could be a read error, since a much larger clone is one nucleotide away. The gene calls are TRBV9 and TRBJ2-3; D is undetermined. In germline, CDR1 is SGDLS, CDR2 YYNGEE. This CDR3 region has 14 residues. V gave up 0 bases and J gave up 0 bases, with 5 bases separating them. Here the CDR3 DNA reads TGTGCCAGCAGCGTAGACGCTAGCACAGATACGCAGTATTTT. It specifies CASSVDASTDTQYF.

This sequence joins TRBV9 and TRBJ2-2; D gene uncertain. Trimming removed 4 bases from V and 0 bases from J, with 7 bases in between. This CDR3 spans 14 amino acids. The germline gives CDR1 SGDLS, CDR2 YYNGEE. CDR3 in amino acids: CASSLPTNTGELFF. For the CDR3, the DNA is TGTGCCAGCAGCTTGCCCACGAACACCGGGGAGCTGTTTTTT.

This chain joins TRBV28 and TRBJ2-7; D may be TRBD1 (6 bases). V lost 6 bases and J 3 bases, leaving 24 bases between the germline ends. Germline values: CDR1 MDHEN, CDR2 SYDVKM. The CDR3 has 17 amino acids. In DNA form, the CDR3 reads TGTGCCAGCAGCCCTCGGATGGCCAGGGGTCTTTTCTACGAGCAGTACTTC. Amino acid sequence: CASSPRMARGLFYEQYF.

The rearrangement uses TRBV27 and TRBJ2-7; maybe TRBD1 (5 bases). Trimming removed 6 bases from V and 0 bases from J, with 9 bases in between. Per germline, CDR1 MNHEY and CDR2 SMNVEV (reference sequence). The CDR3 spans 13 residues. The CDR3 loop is CASSPDTSYEQYF. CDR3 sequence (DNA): TGTGCCAGCAGCCCGGACACCTCCTACGAGCAGTACTTC.

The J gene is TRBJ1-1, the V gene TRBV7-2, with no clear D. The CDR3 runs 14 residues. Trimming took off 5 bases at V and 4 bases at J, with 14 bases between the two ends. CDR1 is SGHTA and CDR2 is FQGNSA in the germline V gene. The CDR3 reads CASSPLGWGTEAFF. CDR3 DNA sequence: TGTGCCAGCAGCCCCTTGGGTTGGGGCACTGAAGCTTTCTTT.

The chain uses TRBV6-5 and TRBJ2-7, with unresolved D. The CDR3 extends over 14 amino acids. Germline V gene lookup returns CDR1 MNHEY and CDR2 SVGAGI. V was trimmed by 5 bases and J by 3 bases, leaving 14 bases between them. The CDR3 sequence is CASSLGGYRYEQYF. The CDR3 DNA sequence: TGTGCCAGCAGTCTCGGCGGTTATCGCTACGAGCAGTACTTC.

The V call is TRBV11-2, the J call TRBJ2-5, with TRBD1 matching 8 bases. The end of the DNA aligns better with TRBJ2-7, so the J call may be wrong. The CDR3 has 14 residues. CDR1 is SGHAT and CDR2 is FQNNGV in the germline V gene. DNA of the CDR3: TGTGCCAGCAGCTTAGGACAGGGGAGCCACGAGCAGTACTTC. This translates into CASSLGQGSHEQYF.

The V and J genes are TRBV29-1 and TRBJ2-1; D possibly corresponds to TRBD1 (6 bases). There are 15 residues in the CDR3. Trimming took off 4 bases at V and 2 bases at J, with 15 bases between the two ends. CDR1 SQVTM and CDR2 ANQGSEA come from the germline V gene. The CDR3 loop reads CSVGTTDRPYNEQFF. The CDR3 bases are TGCAGCGTTGGGACCACCGACAGGCCCTACAATGAGCAGTTCTTC.

This chain's CDR3 is CASSSVPRKGQFF. The CDR3 region has the DNA TGCGCCAGCAGCTCGGTGCCCAGGAAAGGGCAGTTCTTC. V is TRBV5-1 and J is TRBJ2-1; D unresolved. The V end lost 3 bases, the J end lost 12 bases, and 16 bases lay between the germline ends. CDR3 length equals 13 residues. CDR1 is SGHRS, CDR2 YFSETQ, per germline.

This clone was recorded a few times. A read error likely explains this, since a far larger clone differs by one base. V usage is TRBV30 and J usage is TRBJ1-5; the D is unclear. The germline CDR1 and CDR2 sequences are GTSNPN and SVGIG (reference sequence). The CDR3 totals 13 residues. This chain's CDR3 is CAWSSDSNQPRHF. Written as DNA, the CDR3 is TGTGCCTGGAGTTCGGATAGCAATCAGCCCCGGCATTTT.

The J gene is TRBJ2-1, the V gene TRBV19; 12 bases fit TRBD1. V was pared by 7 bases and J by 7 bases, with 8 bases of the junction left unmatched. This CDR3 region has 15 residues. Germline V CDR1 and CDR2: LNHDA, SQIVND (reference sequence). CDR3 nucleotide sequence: TGTGCCAGTAAACCGGGACAGGGGGCGCAGAATGAGCAGTTCTTC. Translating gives CASKPGQGAQNEQFF.

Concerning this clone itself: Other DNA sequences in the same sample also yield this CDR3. The CDR3 loop reads CASSLELNTEAFF. CDR3 coding DNA: TGCGCCAGCAGCTTGGAACTGAACACTGAAGCTTTCTTT. The rearrangement joins TRBV5-1 to TRBJ1-1; D uncertain. The V end was cut by 0 bases, the J end by 0 bases, with 3 bases between. Germline assignment: CDR1 SGHRS and CDR2 YFSETQ. CDR3 length: 13 amino acids.

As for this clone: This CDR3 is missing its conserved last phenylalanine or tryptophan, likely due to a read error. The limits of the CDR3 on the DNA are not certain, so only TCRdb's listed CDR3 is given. The CDR3: CASSPDGVLGAI. The chain joins TRBV5-1 to TRBJ1-1. Termini included, the CDR3 measures 12 amino acids. Germline lookup yields CDR1 SGHRS and CDR2 YFSETQ.

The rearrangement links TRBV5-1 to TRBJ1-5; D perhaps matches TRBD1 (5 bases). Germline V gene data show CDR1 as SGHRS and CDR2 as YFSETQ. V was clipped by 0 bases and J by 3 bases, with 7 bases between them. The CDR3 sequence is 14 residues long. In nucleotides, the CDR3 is TGCGCCAGCAGCTTGGGAGGGGTCAATCAGCCCCAGCATTTT. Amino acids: CASSLGGVNQPQHF.

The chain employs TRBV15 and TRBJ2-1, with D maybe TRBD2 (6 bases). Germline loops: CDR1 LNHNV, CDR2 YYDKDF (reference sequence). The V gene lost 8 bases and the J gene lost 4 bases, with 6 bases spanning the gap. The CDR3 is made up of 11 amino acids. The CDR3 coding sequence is TGTGCCACCGGGAGGTACAATGAGCAGTTCTTC. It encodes CATGRYNEQFF.

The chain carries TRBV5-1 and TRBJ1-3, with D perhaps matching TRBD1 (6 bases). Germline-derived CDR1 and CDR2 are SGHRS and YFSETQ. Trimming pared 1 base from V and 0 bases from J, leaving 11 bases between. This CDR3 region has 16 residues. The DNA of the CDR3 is TGCGCCAGCAGCTTGTCAGGGGAGGCCTCTGGAAACACCATATATTTT. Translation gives CASSLSGEASGNTIYF.

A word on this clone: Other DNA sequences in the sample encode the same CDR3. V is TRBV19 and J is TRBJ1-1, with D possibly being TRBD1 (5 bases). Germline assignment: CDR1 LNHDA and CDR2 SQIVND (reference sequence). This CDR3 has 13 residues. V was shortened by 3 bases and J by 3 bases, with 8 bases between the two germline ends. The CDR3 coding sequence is TGTGCCAGTAGTATCACGGGGGACACTGAAGCTTTCTTT. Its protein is CASSITGDTEAFF.

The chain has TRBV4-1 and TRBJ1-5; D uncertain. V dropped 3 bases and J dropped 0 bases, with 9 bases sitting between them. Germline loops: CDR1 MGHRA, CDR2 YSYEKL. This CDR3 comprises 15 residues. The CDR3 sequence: CASSQAQYSNQPQHF. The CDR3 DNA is TGCGCCAGCAGCCAGGCTCAATATAGCAATCAGCCCCAGCATTTT.